This TCR beta chain emerged from a study of T cell responses to AZD1222 COVID-19 vaccine. The CDR3 totals 13 residues. Germline V gene sequence: CDR1 ENHRY, CDR2 SYGVKD. V was trimmed by 10 bases and J by 2 bases, leaving 14 bases between them. Study-wide results and limits: Only after the peak T cell response were repertoires sampled. Donors skewed white British and female; clonal diversity was possibly underestimated. Recipients of AZD1222 seropositive at baseline numbered only 6 or 7.

Comment on this clone: Its antigen is unidentified.

The assay was immunoSEQ multiplex PCR, and TCRdb's table has in-frame clones only and misses some. This table holds 90,000 to 120,000 clones, roughly 85% found once. The specimen was peripheral blood, collected 28 days after the second AZD1222 dose. The origin of this receptor is an adult who received the AZD1222 COVID-19 vaccine. This rearrangement joins TRBV10-3 to TRBJ2-5; no clear D. In DNA, the CDR3 is TGTGCCACCGTGGGCAGGCCTCAAGAGACCCAGTACTTC. It specifies CATVGRPQETQYF.